This TCR beta chain is from a study of T cells in Graves' hyperthyroidism and ophthalmopathy. Findings and limits, study-wide: Separation of ophthalmopathy from stable hyperthyroidism was achieved by a 13 V-J model. Blood samples included most of the expanded thyroid clonotypes exceeding 0.001.

The CDR3 regions of TCR beta were amplified from RNA transcripts. TCR CDR3 regions were first amplified by RT-PCR with HTBI primers. TCRdb re-derived calls from the multiplex PCR reads in MiXCR, one entry per CDR3 protein. The table has roughly 570,000 distinct CDR3 sequences, 46% seen once. The CDR3 has 15 residues. Trimming cost V 5 bases and J 2 bases, with 16 bases left between them. Germline V lookup: CDR1 MNHNY, CDR2 SVGAGI (reference sequence). This clonotype was detected only a few times. Its antigen is unidentified. The sample was peripheral blood or thyroid tissue (not recorded which). The receptor was isolated from an adult woman with Graves' disease, either hyperthyroidism or ophthalmopathy (not recorded which). J is TRBJ2-7 and V is TRBV6-6; the D gene is possibly TRBD1 (6 bases). The DNA of the CDR3 is TGTGCCAGCAGTGAAGAATTTGGGGGCGCCTACGAGCAGTACTTC. Encoded protein: CASSEEFGGAYEQYF.